These T cell receptor beta chains were read from a single sample in a study of OX40 agonist ivuxolimab in advanced cancers. TCRdb's table, derived via immunoSEQ multiplex PCR, lists solely in-frame clones and lacks some. The sample shows tens of thousands of clones, 87% of them seen only once. The specimen was CD4+ or CD8+ T cells sorted from blood, collected in a trial of the OX40 agonist ivuxolimab. These receptors originate from an adult with an advanced solid tumor such as melanoma, head and neck, liver or kidney cancer. CDR3s include the opening cysteine and the closing phenylalanine or tryptophan. A D gene is named only where the DNA matches it firmly. Expanded clones are given a class, and other clones once, few, many or no size at all.

J: TRBJ1-6; V: TRBV9; size: -; D: -; DNA: TGTGCCAGCAGCGCCTCAGGGAATTCACCCCTCCACTTT; CDR3: CASSASGNSPLHF
J: TRBJ1-2; V: TRBV6-5; size: -; D: -; DNA: TGTGCCAGCAGGACCACTGCTAACTATGGCTACACCTTC; CDR3: CASRTTANYGYTF
J: TRBJ1-5; V: TRBV19; size: -; D: TRBD1; DNA: TGTGCCAGTAGTATAGATCACTCCTCAGGGGGCGATCAGCCCCAGCATTTT; CDR3: CASSIDHSSGGDQPQHF
J: TRBJ1-5; V: TRBV7-8; size: -; D: -; DNA: TGTGCCAGCAGCTTGGTCCCAGGGCCTGGTCAGCCCCAGCATTTT; CDR3: CASSLVPGPGQPQHF
J: TRBJ2-7; V: TRBV7-3; size: -; D: -; DNA: TGTGCCAGCAGCTTCCGTTACGAGCAGTACTTC; CDR3: CASSFRYEQYF
J: TRBJ2-3; V: TRBV5-1; size: -; D: TRBD1; DNA: TGCGCCAGCGGATATCAGTGGACAGGGGGCGAGGATACGCAGTATTTT; CDR3: CASGYQWTGGEDTQYF
J: TRBJ2-7; V: TRBV6-1; size: -; D: -; DNA: TGTGCCAGCAGTCGACAGCCCTACGAGCAGTACTTC; CDR3: CASSRQPYEQYF
J: TRBJ1-6; V: TRBV19; size: -; D: -; DNA: TGTGCCAGTATGGGGGACCCGACTGGGAATTCACCCCTCCACTTT; CDR3: CASMGDPTGNSPLHF
J: TRBJ1-2; V: TRBV30; size: -; D: -; DNA: TGTGCCTGGAGTGTACTTGAGGTTAACTATGGCTACACCTTC; CDR3: CAWSVLEVNYGYTF
J: TRBJ1-2; V: TRBV2; size: -; D: TRBD1; DNA: TGTGCCAGCGCCGGTGACAGGGCCGCTAACTATGGCTACACCTTC; CDR3: CASAGDRAANYGYTF
J: TRBJ2-7; V: TRBV9; size: once; D: -; DNA: TGTGCCAGCAGCCCGCGGCCCCTAGCAGCATCGTCCTACGAGCAGTACTTC; CDR3: CASSPRPLAASSYEQYF
J: TRBJ1-5; V: TRBV7-9; size: -; D: TRBD1; DNA: TGTGCCAGCAGCACCGGGACAGGGGCGGCTAAAAGCCAGCCCCAGCATTTT; CDR3: CASSTGTGAAKSQPQHF
J: TRBJ2-7; V: TRBV6-1; size: -; D: -; DNA: TGTGCCAGCACCAAAGGAACCTACGAGCAGTACTTC; CDR3: CASTKGTYEQYF
J: TRBJ2-1; V: TRBV5-4; size: -; D: TRBD2; DNA: TGTGCCAGCAGTTCACCGGGACTAGCCGTCAATGAGCAGTTCTTC; CDR3: CASSSPGLAVNEQFF
J: TRBJ2-7; V: TRBV6-5; size: -; D: -; DNA: TGTGCCAGCAGCCGCTCCCCAGAGTACGAGCAGTACTTC; CDR3: CASSRSPEYEQYF
J: TRBJ2-1; V: TRBV7-2; size: -; D: -; DNA: TGTGCCAGCAGCTCAGCGGATTCGTGGGAGCAGTTCTTC; CDR3: CASSSADSWEQFF
J: TRBJ2-3; V: TRBV5-4; size: -; D: -; DNA: TGTGCCAGCAGCCGTTCAGCGGGCACAGATACGCAGTATTTT; CDR3: CASSRSAGTDTQYF
J: TRBJ1-1; V: TRBV4-1; size: -; D: -; DNA: TGCGCCAGCAGCCAAGAGAGTGAGATGGCTGAAGCTTTCTTT; CDR3: CASSQESEMAEAFF
J: TRBJ2-5; V: TRBV2; size: once; D: -; DNA: TGTGCCAGCGGGGGGAACCAAGAGACCCAGTACTTC; CDR3: CASGGNQETQYF
J: TRBJ2-3; V: TRBV28; size: -; D: -; DNA: TGTGCCAGCCGGGGGGCTCCCCACACAGATACGCAGTATTTT; CDR3: CASRGAPHTDTQYF
J: TRBJ1-5; V: TRBV7-8; size: -; D: -; DNA: TGTGCCAGCAGCGGACAGAATCAGCCCCAGCATTTT; CDR3: CASSGQNQPQHF
J: TRBJ2-1; V: TRBV5-6; size: few; D: -; DNA: TGTGCCAGCAGCTTGGTATCCAATGAGCAGTTCTTC; CDR3: CASSLVSNEQFF
J: TRBJ2-3; V: TRBV5-1; size: -; D: -; DNA: TGCGCCAGCAGCTTGCAGGGAGCGTTCACAGATACGCAGTATTTT; CDR3: CASSLQGAFTDTQYF
J: TRBJ2-1; V: TRBV10-1; size: -; D: TRBD2; DNA: TGCGCCAGCAGTGAGTTGGCGGGAGGTTTAAATGAGCAGTTCTTC; CDR3: CASSELAGGLNEQFF
J: TRBJ2-5; V: TRBV2; size: -; D: TRBD2; DNA: TGTGCCAGCAATAGCGGGTTTGGGGAGACCCAGTACTTC; CDR3: CASNSGFGETQYF
J: TRBJ1-2; V: TRBV6-1; size: once; D: -; DNA: TGTGCCAGCAGTTCGGGACACTATGGCTACACCTTC; CDR3: CASSSGHYGYTF
J: TRBJ2-7; V: TRBV5-1; size: -; D: -; DNA: TGCGCCAGCAGCCTCCTAGGGGGGGGTTACAACGAGCAGTACTTC; CDR3: CASSLLGGGYNEQYF
J: TRBJ1-2; V: TRBV5-1; size: -; D: -; DNA: TGCGCCAGCAGCACCCCTCGGGGAGGGGAAGATGGCTACACCTTC; CDR3: CASSTPRGGEDGYTF
J: TRBJ1-1; V: TRBV7-8; size: -; D: -; DNA: TGTGCCAGCACCCACCTCTTGACAGGCGAGAAAGCTTTCTTT; CDR3: CASTHLLTGEKAFF
J: TRBJ2-6; V: TRBV25-1; size: once; D: -; DNA: TGTGCCAGCAGTGAGTCGGGGACCTCTGGGGCCAACGTCCTGACTTTC; CDR3: CASSESGTSGANVLTF
J: TRBJ1-2; V: TRBV5-1; size: -; D: -; DNA: TGCGCCAGCAGCTCGAGGCGTCCGGGGCGCGGAGGTACGAATGGCTACACCTTC; CDR3: CASSSRRPGRGGTNGYTF